The 27 T cell receptor beta chains in this list originate from one sample, sequenced in a study of shared T cell receptors in the human thymus. The repertoire was sequenced with immunoSEQ multiplex PCR; TCRdb's copy has only in-frame clones and lacks some. The sample lists hundreds of thousands of clones; 75% to 80% were seen once. The same sample was also used in a study of human thymus T cells.

Sequencing was carried out using thymocytes. These receptors were taken from a boy in the first two years of life with a congenital heart defect.

The rearrangement uses TRBV6-5 and TRBJ2-1; TRBD1 might be the D (7 bases). Trimming took off 5 bases at V and 15 bases at J, with 20 bases between the two ends. CDR3 length: 13 residues. CDR1 is MNHEY, CDR2 SVGAGI, per germline. CDR3 sequence reads: CASSRFTGEDRFF. The DNA of the CDR3 is TGTGCCAGCAGTAGATTCACAGGGGAGGATCGGTTCTTC.

The chain is built from TRBV27 and TRBJ2-2, with D perhaps TRBD2 (6 bases). V was trimmed by 7 bases and J by 2 bases, leaving 11 bases between them. Per the germline V gene, CDR1 is MNHEY and CDR2 is SMNVEV (reference sequence). This CDR3 region has 14 residues. Here the CDR3 reads CASNWGDNTGELFF. CDR3 DNA: TGTGCCAGCAACTGGGGGGATAACACCGGGGAGCTGTTTTTT.

J is TRBJ2-6 and V is TRBV7-9; 8 bases line up with TRBD1. V was pared by 4 bases and J by 3 bases, with 2 bases of the junction left unmatched. Germline V lookup: CDR1 SEHNR, CDR2 FQNEAQ (reference sequence). The CDR3 consists of 15 residues. CDR3 sequence (DNA): TGTGCCAGCAGCTCCAGGGGGCGTGGGGCCAACGTCCTGACTTTC. As protein: CASSSRGRGANVLTF.

This clone was observed a few times. The J gene is TRBJ2-5, the V gene TRBV6-1, with 8 bases identical to TRBD2. J gave up 5 bases and V 5 bases, and 7 bases lay outside the gene matches. The CDR3 has 14 residues. The V gene's germline CDR1 is MNHNS and CDR2 SASEGT. DNA for the CDR3: TGTGCCAGCAGTTGGACTAGCCACGAGGAGACCCAGTACTTC. Protein: CASSWTSHEETQYF.

The chain recombines TRBV4-2 with TRBJ2-5; D uncertain. Germline V gives CDR1 LGHNA, CDR2 YNFKEQ. This CDR3 spans 14 amino acids. Trimming removed 1 base at V and 5 bases at J, with 11 bases between. CDR3 loop: CASSQVTPWETQYF. CDR3 nucleotides: TGTGCCAGCAGCCAAGTAACACCCTGGGAGACCCAGTACTTC.

The V call is TRBV2, the J call TRBJ1-2; TRBD1 matches 7 bases. Germline CDR1 is SNHLY and CDR2 is FYNNEI. CDR3 length equals 12 residues. With V trimmed by 8 bases and J by 4 bases, 4 bases remained unmatched. The CDR3 DNA reads as TGTGCCAGCCACTGGACAGGCTATGGCTACACCTTC. Its translation: CASHWTGYGYTF.

The rearrangement uses TRBV11-2 and TRBJ2-5, with 8 nucleotides matching TRBD1. V was clipped by 5 bases and J by 5 bases; unmatched bases: 19. The germline CDR1 and CDR2 sequences are SGHAT and FQNNGV. The CDR3 contains 18 residues. In DNA form, the CDR3 reads TGTGCCAGCAGCCCACCTCCCCAGGACAGGGAGGAGGTTGAGACCCAGTACTTC. This translates into CASSPPPQDREEVETQYF. The variable domain in full, completed from reference TRBV11-2 and TRBJ2-5, reads EAGVAQSPRYKIIEKRQSVAFWCNPISGHATLYWYQQILGQGPKLLIQFQNNGVVDDSQLPKDRFSAERLKGVDSTLKIQPAKLEDSAVYLCASSPPPQDREEVETQYFGPGTRLLVL.

This clone was seen more than once but under ten times. The V and J genes are TRBV6-1 and TRBJ2-7; the D is unclear. CDR3 length: 14 residues. The ends were cut back, 4 bases at V and 4 bases at J, with 14 bases in the middle. CDR1 and CDR2 from the germline V gene are MNHNS and SASEGT. The CDR3 DNA follows: TGTGCCAGCAGTGGTAGTGGGCTCCATTACGAGCAGTACTTC. Protein sequence: CASSGSGLHYEQYF.

This rearrangement joins TRBV4-1 to TRBJ2-4; 10 bases match TRBD2. The V gene's germline CDR1 is MGHRA and CDR2 YSYEKL. The trim removed 0 bases at V and 1 base at J, leaving 6 bases unmatched. The CDR3 runs 18 residues. CDR3 nucleotide sequence: TGCGCCAGCAGCCAAGAACTAGCGGGAAAGAGGGCCAAAAACATTCAGTACTTC. Translated: CASSQELAGKRAKNIQYF.

The chain couples TRBV29-1 to TRBJ2-7; 11 bases fit TRBD2. The CDR3 is made up of 14 amino acids. V was clipped by 6 bases and J by 5 bases; unmatched bases: 9. The germline gives CDR1 SQVTM, CDR2 ANQGSEA. CDR3 amino acids: CSVDPGGLADEQYF. The CDR3 DNA reads TGCAGCGTCGATCCAGGGGGACTAGCGGACGAGCAGTACTTC.

J is TRBJ1-5 and V is TRBV28; 11 bases fit TRBD1. The length of the CDR3 is 16 residues. Trimming cost V 2 bases and J 7 bases; bases outside gene matches: 7. CDR1 is MDHEN and CDR2 is SYDVKM in the germline V gene. The CDR3 spells CASSLGGQGVIQPQHF. The CDR3 region has the DNA TGTGCCAGCAGTTTAGGGGGACAGGGGGTGATACAGCCCCAGCATTTT.

This clone was recorded a few times. The chain uses TRBV6-5 and TRBJ2-7; D possibly corresponds to TRBD2 (6 bases). The germline V gene encodes CDR1 MNHEY and CDR2 SVGAGI. CDR3 length: 13 amino acids. V dropped 8 bases and J dropped 5 bases, with 16 bases sitting between them. The CDR3: CASGFGSPHEQYF. CDR3 bases: TGTGCCAGCGGTTTCGGGAGTCCCCACGAGCAGTACTTC.

The V call is TRBV13, the J call TRBJ2-5; 11 nucleotides match TRBD2. V lost 5 bases to trimming and J lost 5 bases; unmatched junction nucleotides: 7. Germline loops: CDR1 PRHDT, CDR2 FYEKMQ (reference sequence). The CDR3 consists of 15 residues. DNA for the CDR3: TGTGCCAGCAGCGTTAGCGGGAGGGCCGGGGAGACCCAGTACTTC. Encoded protein: CASSVSGRAGETQYF.

In this sample, this clone turned up a few times. This sequence joins TRBV14 and TRBJ1-2; tentative D call: TRBD1 (5 bases). Trimming removed 5 bases from V and 4 bases from J, with 26 bases in between. In germline, CDR1 is SGHDN, CDR2 FVKESK. This CDR3 has 18 amino acids. The CDR3 loop reads CASSEGAGPTKPSYGYTF. The CDR3 nucleotides read TGTGCCAGCAGCGAAGGGGCAGGTCCGACCAAACCCTCCTATGGCTACACCTTC.

Only one count was recorded for this clone. This chain joins TRBV30 and TRBJ2-7; TRBD1 might be the D (6 bases). With 8 bases removed from V and 5 bases from J, the gap between germline ends came to 22 bases. The CDR3 consists of 14 residues. Germline-derived CDR1 and CDR2 are GTSNPN and SVGIG (reference sequence). The CDR3 reads CALSPPTGLDEQYF. CDR3 nucleotides: TGTGCCCTCAGCCCCCCAACAGGGCTGGACGAGCAGTACTTC.

The genes are TRBV6-1 and TRBJ2-7; D not certain. Trimming shortened V by 5 bases and J by 4 bases, and 9 bases separated the two germline ends. CDR1 is MNHNS, CDR2 SASEGT, per germline. There are 12 residues in the CDR3. Here the CDR3 DNA reads TGTGCCAGCAGTCCCACCCAGTACGAGCAGTACTTC. Translating gives CASSPTQYEQYF.

The chain carries TRBV19 and TRBJ1-1; TRBD1 is a possible D gene (5 bases). The germline V gene encodes CDR1 LNHDA and CDR2 SQIVND (reference sequence). CDR3 length: 18 residues. The V gene lost 3 bases and the J gene lost 1 base, with 21 bases spanning the gap. The CDR3 spells CASSISLPPEGTNTEAFF. The CDR3 bases are TGTGCCAGTAGTATTAGTCTGCCTCCGGAGGGGACGAACACTGAAGCTTTCTTT.

J is TRBJ2-7 and V is TRBV4-3; 9 bases line up with TRBD2. The CDR3 covers 18 residues. J lost 2 bases, V lost 0 bases, and 11 bases had no gene match. From germline, CDR1 is LGHNA and CDR2 YSLEER. CDR3 sequence (DNA): TGCGCCAGCAGCCAAGAAGGGGAGAGGGCTAGCGGGGCCTACGAGCAGTACTTC. Translated, it gives CASSQEGERASGAYEQYF.

The chain combines TRBV4-3 with TRBJ1-2; 7 bases are a match to TRBD1. There are 14 residues in the CDR3. J gave up 7 bases and V 0 bases, and 5 bases lay outside the gene matches. Germline CDR1 is LGHNA and CDR2 is YSLEER. Written as DNA, the CDR3 is TGCGCCAGCAGCCAAGAGTCCAGGGGGGCTGGCTACACCTTC. Protein sequence: CASSQESRGAGYTF.

The chain couples TRBV4-3 to TRBJ2-1, with 12 bases matching TRBD2. The CDR3 consists of 17 residues. The ends lost 1 base at V and 12 bases at J; junction bases unmatched: 13. In germline, CDR1 is LGHNA, CDR2 YSLEER. CDR3 amino acids: CASSQGFGLAGGDSQFF. For the CDR3, the DNA is TGCGCCAGCAGCCAAGGCTTCGGGCTAGCGGGAGGGGATTCGCAGTTCTTC.

V usage is TRBV6-5 and J usage is TRBJ1-1; TRBD1 matches at 8 bases. Trimming took 4 bases from V and 2 from J; bases not matched to a gene: 3. CDR3 length equals 14 residues. The germline V gene has CDR1 MNHEY and CDR2 SVGAGI. CDR3 residues: CASSSGQGNTEAFF. CDR3 DNA: TGTGCCAGCAGTTCCGGACAGGGAAACACTGAAGCTTTCTTT.

The V gene is TRBV5-1, the J gene TRBJ2-4, with TRBD2 matching 10 bases. Germline CDR1 and CDR2: SGHRS and YFSETQ. The J segment lost 0 bases and the V segment lost 4 bases, leaving 4 bases of the junction unmatched. The CDR3 spans 16 residues. Here the CDR3 reads CASSSTSGVAKNIQYF. The CDR3 DNA sequence: TGCGCCAGCAGCAGTACTAGCGGGGTAGCCAAAAACATTCAGTACTTC.

This clone showed up just a few times. The chain couples TRBV6-6 to TRBJ1-5; tentatively, D is TRBD1 (5 bases). Germline assignment: CDR1 MNHNY and CDR2 SVGAGI (reference sequence). This CDR3 spans 13 amino acids. V gave up 6 bases and J gave up 4 bases, with 10 bases separating them. CDR3 loop: CASRTGGNQPQHF. Written as DNA, the CDR3 is TGTGCCAGCAGAACGGGGGGAAATCAGCCCCAGCATTTT.

This chain connects TRBV29-1 to TRBJ2-3, with D unresolved. The CDR3 loop spans 11 amino acids. With 4 bases removed from V and 4 bases from J, the gap between germline ends came to 6 bases. Germline V CDR1 and CDR2: SQVTM, ANQGSEA. CDR3 nucleotide sequence: TGCAGCGTTGGGCTGTCAGATACGCAGTATTTT. Translating it yields CSVGLSDTQYF.

This chain links TRBV30 with TRBJ2-7; maybe TRBD2 (6 bases). Between the trimmed V and J ends, which lost 0 bases and 3 bases, there was a span of 15 bases. In germline, CDR1 is GTSNPN, CDR2 SVGIG (reference sequence). This CDR3 region has 15 residues. The CDR3 DNA reads as TGTGCCTGGAGTGTAGTTGGAGGGGTCCACTACGAGCAGTACTTC. It yields the protein CAWSVVGGVHYEQYF.

The rearrangement joins TRBV4-3 to TRBJ2-3, with 14 bases identical to TRBD2. The CDR3 is 17 residues long. With 0 bases clipped from V and 5 bases from J, the junction kept 4 bases outside the gene matches. CDR1 and CDR2 from the germline V gene are LGHNA and YSLEER. In DNA, the CDR3 is TGCGCCAGCAGCCAAGAGCTCGGGACTAGCGGGAGAGATACGCAGTATTTT. Amino acid sequence: CASSQELGTSGRDTQYF.

The chain uses TRBV4-3 and TRBJ2-3; 9 nucleotides align to TRBD2. The CDR3 length is 22 residues. Trimming at V came to 6 bases and at J to 0 bases, leaving 25 bases not matched to a gene. Germline V gene data show CDR1 as LGHNA and CDR2 as YSLEER. CDR3 bases: TGCGCCAGCAGTCCCCTTTTTGGTTCTTATATCCCGACTAGCGGTAGCACAGATACGCAGTATTTT. Encoded protein: CASSPLFGSYIPTSGSTDTQYF.